This TCR beta chain was profiled in a study of blood T cell repertoires in COVID-19 (dated by TCRdb to the early 2020s). Notes on the research overall: Samples covering the acute and convalescent phases of COVID-19 were provided by collaborators in the United States, Italy and Spain. A de-identified subject ID, COVID-19 status, age in years and sex were almost always included in the sample metadata. The dataset comprised deeply sampled blood TCRbeta repertoires from subjects exposed to, actively infected with, or recovered from COVID-19. The repertoires were released in a freely available public database intended as a resource for research on the immune response to SARS-CoV-2. Where HLA class I and class II types were available, the types were taken from metadata supplied by the sample provider, not from assay-based typing. The prospective study material was composed of cDNA or gDNA derived from T cells, B-cell-depleted T cells, or PBMCs. Samples came from the ongoing ImmuneRACE study (first 160 participants) plus 1,254 subjects from 6 global collaborators. The paper as a whole reports these results and caveats: The quantity of clinical and demographic metadata differed by source and by participant and was supplied without curation.

This clone showed up just once. There is no known antigen for this receptor. One base away there is no much larger clone; base qualities are not given. One collaborating source in Seattle enrolled patients during active infection and followed them longitudinally through the course of disease. Each collaborating institution followed its own protocols to collect whole blood in K2EDTA tubes. For TCRbeta analysis, collaborators shipped samples as frozen whole blood, isolated PBMCs, or DNA extracted from either of those sample types. Inclusive of the bounding cysteine and phenylalanine, the CDR3 is 15 residues long. Only CDR3 DNA is held: 45 bases, read in frame from base 1. Relative to germline, V is missing 4 bases and J is missing 3 bases, with 8 bases of the junction outside any gene match. CDR1 and CDR2, looked up from the germline V gene, are SGHAT and FQNNGV. TCRbeta CDR3 regions were amplified from genomic DNA using the immunoSEQ Assay, a bias-controlled multiplex PCR. Per the authors' processing: The number of nucleated cells in each sample was estimated by amplification of reference gene primers within the assay. To quantify the absolute abundance of each unique TCRbeta CDR3 rearrangement, sequence reads were collapsed and filtered. For each sample, productive Simpson clonality was calculated as the square root of Simpson's diversity index over productive rearrangements. TCRdb limited this immuneACCESS table to in-frame rearrangements with V and J called. A share of clones is missing; checked studies link under half to unresolved V genes, and the rest is unexplained. The V and J calls and clone size are taken from that table; D and trimming were inferred from the DNA. This sample gives around 190,000 clones in total; around nine tenths of them show up just once. Together, the top ten hold about 18% of the sample.

The V and J segments used are TRBV11-2 and TRBJ1-1; a stretch of 7 junction bases matches TRBD1. The TCR was taken from a man aged 50-59 years with COVID-19, enrolled during active disease. Sequencing was performed on peripheral blood. DNA sequence: TGTGCCAGCAGCTCTCCGGCACAGGGGCACACTGAAGCTTTCTTT. Its protein is CASSSPAQGHTEAFF. With the portions outside the CDR3 filled from the reference TRBV11-2 and TRBJ1-1 genes, the complete variable region becomes EAGVAQSPRYKIIEKRQSVAFWCNPISGHATLYWYQQILGQGPKLLIQFQNNGVVDDSQLPKDRFSAERLKGVDSTLKIQPAKLEDSAVYLCASSSPAQGHTEAFFGQGTRLTVV.